One and the same sample provided the 3 T cell receptor beta chains below, sequenced in a study of shared clonotypes between healthy human individuals. TCRdb's table, derived via immunoSEQ multiplex PCR, lists solely in-frame clones and lacks some. The repertoire holds about 2.4 million clones, around 94% seen once, with 0.13% to 0.15% in the top ten. Specimen: naive CD4+ T cells sorted from blood. Subset in this sample: CD45RA+ positively selected. These receptors were obtained from a man aged 18-30 years in good health.

The J gene is TRBJ1-2, the V gene TRBV6-1, with a possible D match to TRBD1 (5 bases). The CDR3 length is 14 residues. Between the trimmed V and J ends, which lost 7 bases and 6 bases, there was a span of 18 bases. Germline V lookup: CDR1 MNHNS, CDR2 SASEGT. The CDR3 loop reads CASTGGTYADGYTF. CDR3 nucleotide sequence: TGTGCCAGCACTGGGGGAACCTATGCTGATGGCTACACCTTC.

The CDR3 DNA reads as TGTGCCAGCAGCTTAAAATCGGGAAAACTGTTTTTT. It is translated as CASSLKSGKLFF. The chain carries TRBV13 and TRBJ1-4; unclear D gene. CDR1 and CDR2 (germline): PRHDT, FYEKMQ (reference sequence). With 2 bases removed from V and 10 bases from J, the gap between germline ends came to 8 bases. The CDR3 covers 12 residues.

This clone was found once. The chain combines TRBV10-3 with TRBJ2-3, with D perhaps matching TRBD2 (6 bases). Germline V gene lookup returns CDR1 ENHRY and CDR2 SYGVKD. V was clipped by 4 bases and J by 2 bases, with 16 bases between them. CDR3 size: 16 residues. Written as DNA, the CDR3 is TGTGCCATCAGTGGAGGAGCGGGCCAAATCACAGATACGCAGTATTTT. Encoded protein: CAISGGAGQITDTQYF.